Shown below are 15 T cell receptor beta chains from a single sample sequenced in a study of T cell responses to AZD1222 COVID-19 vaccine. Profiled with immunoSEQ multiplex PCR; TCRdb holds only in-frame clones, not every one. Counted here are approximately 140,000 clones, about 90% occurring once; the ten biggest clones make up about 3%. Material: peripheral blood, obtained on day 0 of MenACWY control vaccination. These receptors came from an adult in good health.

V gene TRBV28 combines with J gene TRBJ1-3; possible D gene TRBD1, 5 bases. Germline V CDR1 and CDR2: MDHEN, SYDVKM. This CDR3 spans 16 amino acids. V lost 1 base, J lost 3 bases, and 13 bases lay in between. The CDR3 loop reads CASSLLAGLGGNTIYF. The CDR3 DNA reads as TGTGCCAGCAGTTTATTGGCAGGGCTGGGTGGAAACACCATATATTTT.

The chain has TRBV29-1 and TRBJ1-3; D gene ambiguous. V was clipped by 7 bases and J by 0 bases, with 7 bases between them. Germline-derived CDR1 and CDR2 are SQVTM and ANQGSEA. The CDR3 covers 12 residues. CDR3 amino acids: CSALYSGNTIYF. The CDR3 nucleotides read TGCAGCGCCCTGTACTCTGGAAACACCATATATTTT.

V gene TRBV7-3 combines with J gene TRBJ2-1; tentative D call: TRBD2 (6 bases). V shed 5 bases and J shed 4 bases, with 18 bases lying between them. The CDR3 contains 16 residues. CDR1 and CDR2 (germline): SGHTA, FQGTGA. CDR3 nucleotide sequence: TGTGCCAGCAGCCACTCCCGGGACTCCTTGTACAATGAGCAGTTCTTC. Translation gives CASSHSRDSLYNEQFF.

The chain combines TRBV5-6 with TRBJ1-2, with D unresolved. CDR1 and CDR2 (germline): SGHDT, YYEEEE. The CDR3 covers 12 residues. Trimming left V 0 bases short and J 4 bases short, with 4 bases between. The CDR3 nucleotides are TGTGCCAGCAGCTTGGCCTCCTATGGCTACACCTTC. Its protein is CASSLASYGYTF.

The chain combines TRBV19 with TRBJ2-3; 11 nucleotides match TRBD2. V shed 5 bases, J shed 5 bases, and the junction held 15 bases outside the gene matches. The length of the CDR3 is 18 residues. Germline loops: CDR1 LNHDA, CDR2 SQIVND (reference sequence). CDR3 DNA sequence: TGTGCCAGTAGTCTAAACTTAGCGGGAGGGCCAATTGGAGATACGCAGTATTTT. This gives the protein CASSLNLAGGPIGDTQYF.

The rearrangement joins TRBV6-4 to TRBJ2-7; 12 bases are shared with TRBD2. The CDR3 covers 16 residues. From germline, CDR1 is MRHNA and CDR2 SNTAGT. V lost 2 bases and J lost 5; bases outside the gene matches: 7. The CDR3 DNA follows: TGTGCCAGCAGTGACCCACGGACTAGCGGGAAGGACGAGCAGTACTTC. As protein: CASSDPRTSGKDEQYF.

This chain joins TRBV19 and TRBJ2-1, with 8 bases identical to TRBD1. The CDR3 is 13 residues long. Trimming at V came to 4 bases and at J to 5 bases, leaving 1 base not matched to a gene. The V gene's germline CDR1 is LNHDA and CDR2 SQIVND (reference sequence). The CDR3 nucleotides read TGTGCCAGTAGTAGGGACAGGAACAATGAGCAGTTCTTC. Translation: CASSRDRNNEQFF.

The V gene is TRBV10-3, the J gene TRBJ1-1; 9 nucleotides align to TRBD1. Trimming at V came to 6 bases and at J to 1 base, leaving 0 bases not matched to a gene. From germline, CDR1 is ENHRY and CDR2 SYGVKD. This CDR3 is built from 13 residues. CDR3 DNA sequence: TGTGCCATCAGGGACAGGGGGAACACTGAAGCTTTCTTT. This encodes CAIRDRGNTEAFF.

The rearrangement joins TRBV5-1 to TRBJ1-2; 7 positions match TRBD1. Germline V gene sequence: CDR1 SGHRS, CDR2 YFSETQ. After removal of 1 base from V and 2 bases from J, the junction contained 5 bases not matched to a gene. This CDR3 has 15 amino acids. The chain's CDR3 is CASSLMTGINYGYTF. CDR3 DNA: TGCGCCAGCAGCTTGATGACAGGGATAAACTATGGCTACACCTTC.

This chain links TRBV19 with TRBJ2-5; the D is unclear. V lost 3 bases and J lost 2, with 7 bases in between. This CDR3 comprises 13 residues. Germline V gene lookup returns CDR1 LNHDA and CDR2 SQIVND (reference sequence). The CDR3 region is CASSIGTQETQYF. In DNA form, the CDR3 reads TGTGCCAGTAGTATCGGTACTCAAGAGACCCAGTACTTC. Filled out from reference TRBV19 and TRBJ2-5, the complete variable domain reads DGGITQSPKYLFRKEGQNVTLSCEQNLNHDAMYWYRQDPGQGLRLIYYSQIVNDFQKGDIAEGYSVSREKKESFPLTVTSAQKNPTAFYLCASSIGTQETQYFGPGTRLLVL.

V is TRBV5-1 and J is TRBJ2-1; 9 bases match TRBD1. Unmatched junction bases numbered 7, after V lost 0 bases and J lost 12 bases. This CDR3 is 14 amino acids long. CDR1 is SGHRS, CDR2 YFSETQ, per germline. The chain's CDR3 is CASSLGDWTGVQFF. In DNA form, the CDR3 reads TGCGCCAGCAGCTTGGGGGATTGGACAGGGGTGCAGTTCTTC.

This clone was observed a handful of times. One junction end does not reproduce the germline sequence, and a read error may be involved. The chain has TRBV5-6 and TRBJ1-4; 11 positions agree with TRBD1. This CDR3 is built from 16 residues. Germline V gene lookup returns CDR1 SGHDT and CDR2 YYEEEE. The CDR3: CASTLGQGEADEKLFF. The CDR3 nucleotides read TGTGCCAGCACCTTGGGACAGGGGGAGGCGGATGAAAAACTGTTTTTT.

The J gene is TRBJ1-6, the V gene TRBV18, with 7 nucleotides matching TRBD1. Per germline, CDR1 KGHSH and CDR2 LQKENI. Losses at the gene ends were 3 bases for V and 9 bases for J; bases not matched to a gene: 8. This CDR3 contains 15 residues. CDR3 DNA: TGTGCCAGCTCACCGGCAGAACAGGGGATTTCACCCCTCCACTTT. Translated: CASSPAEQGISPLHF.

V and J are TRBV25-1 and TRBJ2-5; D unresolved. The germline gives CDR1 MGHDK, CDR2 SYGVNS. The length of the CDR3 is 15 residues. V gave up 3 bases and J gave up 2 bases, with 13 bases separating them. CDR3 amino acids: CASSDQVVAQETQYF. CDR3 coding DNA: TGTGCCAGCAGTGACCAAGTGGTCGCTCAAGAGACCCAGTACTTC.

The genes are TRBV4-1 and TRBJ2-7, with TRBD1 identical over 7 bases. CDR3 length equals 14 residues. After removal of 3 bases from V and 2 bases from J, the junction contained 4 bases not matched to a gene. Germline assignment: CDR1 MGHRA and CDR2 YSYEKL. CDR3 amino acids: CASSHPGTAYEQYF. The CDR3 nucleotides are TGCGCCAGCAGCCACCCCGGGACAGCCTACGAGCAGTACTTC.